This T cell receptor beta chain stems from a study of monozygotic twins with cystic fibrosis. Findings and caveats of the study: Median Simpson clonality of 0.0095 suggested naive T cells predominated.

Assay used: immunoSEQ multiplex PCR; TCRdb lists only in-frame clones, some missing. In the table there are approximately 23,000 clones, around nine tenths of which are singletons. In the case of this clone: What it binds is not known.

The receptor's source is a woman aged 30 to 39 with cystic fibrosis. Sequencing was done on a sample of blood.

CDR3 region: CASSLSGTPPRDEQFF. CDR3 nucleotide sequence: TGTGCCAGCAGCCTCAGCGGGACGCCCCCGAGGGATGAGCAGTTCTTC. V usage is TRBV7-2 and J usage is TRBJ2-1, with 7 bases aligning to TRBD2. The V gene end was trimmed by 5 bases and the J gene end by 8 bases; junction bases not matched to a gene: 15. This CDR3 has 16 residues. The germline V gene encodes CDR1 SGHTA and CDR2 FQGNSA.